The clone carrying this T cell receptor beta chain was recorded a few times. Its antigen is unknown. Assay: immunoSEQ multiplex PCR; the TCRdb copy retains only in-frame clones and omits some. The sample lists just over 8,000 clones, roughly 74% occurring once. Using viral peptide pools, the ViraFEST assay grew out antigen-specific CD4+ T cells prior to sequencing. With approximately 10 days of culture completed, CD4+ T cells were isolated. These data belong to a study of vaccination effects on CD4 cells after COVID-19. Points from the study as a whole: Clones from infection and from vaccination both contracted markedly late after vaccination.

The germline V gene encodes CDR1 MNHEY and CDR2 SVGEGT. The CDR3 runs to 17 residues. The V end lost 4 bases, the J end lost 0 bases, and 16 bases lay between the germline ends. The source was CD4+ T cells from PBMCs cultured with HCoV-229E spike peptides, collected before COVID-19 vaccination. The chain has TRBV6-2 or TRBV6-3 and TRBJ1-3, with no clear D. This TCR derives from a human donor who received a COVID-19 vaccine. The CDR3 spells CASSSQRARDSGNTIYF. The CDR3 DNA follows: TGTGCCAGCAGTTCCCAGAGGGCCCGAGACTCTGGAAACACCATATATTTT.